This TCR beta chain is drawn from a study of shared clonotypes between healthy human individuals. Notes on the study in general: Having only a few donors restricted how much genetic and exposure-history diversity was captured.

Sequenced by immunoSEQ multiplex PCR; TCRdb stores in-frame clones only, minus some. Of 2 million to 3 million clones in the sample, over 85% are singletons; the top ten hold more than 0.35%. The V and J ends lost 10 bases and 3 bases, in that order; junction bases with no gene match: 19. Looked up from germline, CDR1 is SNHLY and CDR2 is FYNNEI. CDR3 length: 18 residues. This clone came up once. Its target is unknown. Sequenced sample: naive CD4+ T cells from PBMCs. Subset defined: CD45RA+ positively selected. The TCR originated in a man aged 18 to 30 in good health. Some clones in this sample may be carry-over from other donors' samples. This chain joins TRBV2 and TRBJ2-1; 9 bases are shared with TRBD2. CDR3 in amino acids: CATKGGQGTSSNYNEQFF. In nucleotides, the CDR3 is TGTGCCACCAAGGGGGGGCAGGGGACTAGCTCCAACTACAATGAGCAGTTCTTC.